This T cell receptor (beta chain) was sequenced in a study of cytomegalovirus exposure and HLA in healthy donors. PCR used 60 Vbeta primers and 13 Jbeta primers. The method was immunoSEQ multiplex PCR; TCRdb's version includes in-frame clones alone and lacks a portion of them. The table lists around 130,000 clones, with roughly 2% in the top ten. Germline V CDR1 and CDR2: LNHNV, YYDKDF (reference sequence). The ends were cut back, 0 bases at V and 0 bases at J, with 15 bases in the middle. This CDR3 contains 18 residues. The TCR was taken from a woman in her sixties in good health and CMV-seronegative. Sequenced input: PBMCs. The genes are TRBV15 and TRBJ2-1; perhaps TRBD1 as D (5 bases). This CDR3 reads CATSRDPFDSASYNEQFF. The CDR3 DNA sequence: TGTGCCACCAGCAGAGACCCCTTCGACAGCGCCTCCTACAATGAGCAGTTCTTC.